This T cell receptor (beta chain) was obtained from a study of blood T cell repertoires in COVID-19. Study as a whole: Italy, Spain and the United States were the sources of the convalescent and acute COVID-19 samples. PBMCs, B-cell-depleted T cells, or T cells provided the cDNA or gDNA that made up the material.

The authors' processing: Amplification from reference gene primers served as the basis for estimated nucleated cell counts. Method: immunoSEQ multiplex PCR; TCRdb's copy keeps in-frame clones and lacks some. That table gives V, J and clone size, and the DNA gave D and trimming. The sample shows 100,000 to 150,000 clones, more than 60% of them seen only once. The V segment lost 2 bases and the J segment 1 base; nucleotides outside the gene matches: 6. Germline V gene lookup returns CDR1 LGHNA and CDR2 YSLEER. The length of the CDR3 is 17 residues. The sequenced sample consisted of peripheral blood. This TCR came from a woman in her seventies with acute or convalescent COVID-19. This chain uses TRBV4-3 with TRBJ2-3, with 10 bases matching TRBD2. Written as DNA, the CDR3 is TGCGCCAGCAGCCAAAAGACACTAGCGGGGCGCACAGATACGCAGTATTTT. Encoded protein: CASSQKTLAGRTDTQYF.